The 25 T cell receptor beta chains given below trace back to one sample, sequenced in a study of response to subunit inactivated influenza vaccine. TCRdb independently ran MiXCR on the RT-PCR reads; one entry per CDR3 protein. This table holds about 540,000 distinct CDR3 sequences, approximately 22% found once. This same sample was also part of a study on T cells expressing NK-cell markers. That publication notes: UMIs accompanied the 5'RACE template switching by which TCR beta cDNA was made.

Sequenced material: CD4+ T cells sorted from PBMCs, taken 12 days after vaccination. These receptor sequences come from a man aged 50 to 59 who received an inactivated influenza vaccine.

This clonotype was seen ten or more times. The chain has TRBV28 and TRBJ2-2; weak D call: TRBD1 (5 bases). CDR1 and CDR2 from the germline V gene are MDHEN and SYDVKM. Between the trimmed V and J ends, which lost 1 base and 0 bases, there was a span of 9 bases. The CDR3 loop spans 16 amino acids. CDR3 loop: CASSLYRFPNTGELFF. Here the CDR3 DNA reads TGTGCCAGCAGTTTATACAGGTTCCCGAACACCGGGGAGCTGTTTTTT.

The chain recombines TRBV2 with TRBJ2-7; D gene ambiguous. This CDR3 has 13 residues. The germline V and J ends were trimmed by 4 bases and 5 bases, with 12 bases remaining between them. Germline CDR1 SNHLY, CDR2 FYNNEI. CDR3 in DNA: TGTGCCAGCAGTGTGGGCCGTCGCGACGAGCAGTACTTC. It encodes CASSVGRRDEQYF.

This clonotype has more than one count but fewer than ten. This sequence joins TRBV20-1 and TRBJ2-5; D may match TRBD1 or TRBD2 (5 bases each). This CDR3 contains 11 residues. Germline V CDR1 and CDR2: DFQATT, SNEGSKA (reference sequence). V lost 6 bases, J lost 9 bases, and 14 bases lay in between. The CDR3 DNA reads TGCAGTGCGGGACGTGGTGCGTCCCAGTACTTC. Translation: CSAGRGASQYF.

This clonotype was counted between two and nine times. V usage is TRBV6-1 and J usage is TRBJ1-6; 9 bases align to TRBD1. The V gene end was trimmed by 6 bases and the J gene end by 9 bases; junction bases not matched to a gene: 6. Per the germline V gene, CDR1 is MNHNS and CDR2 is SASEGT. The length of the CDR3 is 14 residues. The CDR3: CASSGTGSSSPLHF. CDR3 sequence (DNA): TGTGCCAGCAGCGGGACAGGGTCATCTTCACCCCTCCACTTT.

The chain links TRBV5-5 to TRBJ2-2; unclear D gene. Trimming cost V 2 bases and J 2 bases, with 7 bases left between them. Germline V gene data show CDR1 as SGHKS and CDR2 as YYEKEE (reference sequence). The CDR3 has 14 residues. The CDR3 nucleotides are TGTGCCAGCAGCTTTGAACCTAACACCGGGGAGCTGTTTTTT. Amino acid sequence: CASSFEPNTGELFF. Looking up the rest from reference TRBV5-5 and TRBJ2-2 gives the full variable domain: DAGVTQSPTHLIKTRGQQVTLRCSPISGHKSVSWYQQVLGQGPQFIFQYYEKEERGRGNFPDRFSARQFPNYSSELNVNALLLGDSALYLCASSFEPNTGELFFGEGSRLTVL.

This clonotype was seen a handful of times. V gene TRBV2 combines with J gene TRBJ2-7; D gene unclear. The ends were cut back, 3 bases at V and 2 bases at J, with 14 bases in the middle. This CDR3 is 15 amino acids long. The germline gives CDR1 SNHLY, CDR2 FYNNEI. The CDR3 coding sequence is TGTGCCAGCAGTGAGGGCCAAGGAGTACCCTACGAGCAGTACTTC. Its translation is CASSEGQGVPYEQYF.

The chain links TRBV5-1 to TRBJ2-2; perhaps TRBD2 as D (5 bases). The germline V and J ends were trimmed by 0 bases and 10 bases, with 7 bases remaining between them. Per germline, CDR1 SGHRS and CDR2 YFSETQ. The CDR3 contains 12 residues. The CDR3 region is CASSLGGEELFF. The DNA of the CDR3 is TGCGCCAGCAGCTTGGGGGGAGAGGAGCTGTTTTTT.

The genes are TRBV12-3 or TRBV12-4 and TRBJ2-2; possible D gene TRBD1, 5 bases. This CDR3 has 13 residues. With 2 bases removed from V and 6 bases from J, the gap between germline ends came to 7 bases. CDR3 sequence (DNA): TGTGCCAGCAGTTTAAGGACATCCGGGGAGCTGTTTTTT. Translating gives CASSLRTSGELFF.

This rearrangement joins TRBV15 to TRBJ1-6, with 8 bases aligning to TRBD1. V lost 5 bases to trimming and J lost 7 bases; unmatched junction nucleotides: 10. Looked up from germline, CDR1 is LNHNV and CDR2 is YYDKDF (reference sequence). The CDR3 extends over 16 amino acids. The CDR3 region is CATSARRTGQNSPLHF. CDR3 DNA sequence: TGTGCCACCAGCGCCCGTCGGACAGGGCAAAATTCACCCCTCCACTTT.

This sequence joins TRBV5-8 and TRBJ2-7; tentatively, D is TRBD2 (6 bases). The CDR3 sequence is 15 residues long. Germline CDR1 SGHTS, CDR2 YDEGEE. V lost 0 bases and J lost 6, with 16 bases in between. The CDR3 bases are TGTGCCAGCAGCTTGGGGGGAGGTGGAGGAAGCGAGCAGTACTTC. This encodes CASSLGGGGGSEQYF.

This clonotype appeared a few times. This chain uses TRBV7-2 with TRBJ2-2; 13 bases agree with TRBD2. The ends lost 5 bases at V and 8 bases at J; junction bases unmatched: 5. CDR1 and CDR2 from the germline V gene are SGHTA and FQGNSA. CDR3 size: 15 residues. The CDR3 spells CASSLRTSGRGELFF. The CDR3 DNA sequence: TGTGCCAGCAGCCTGAGGACTAGCGGGAGAGGGGAGCTGTTTTTT.

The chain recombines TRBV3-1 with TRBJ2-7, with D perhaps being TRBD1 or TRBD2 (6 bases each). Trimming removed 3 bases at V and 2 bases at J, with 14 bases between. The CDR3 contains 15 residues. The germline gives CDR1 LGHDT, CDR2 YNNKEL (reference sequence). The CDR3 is CASSHLAGHPYEQYF. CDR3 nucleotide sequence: TGTGCCAGCAGCCATTTGGCGGGACACCCCTACGAGCAGTACTTC.

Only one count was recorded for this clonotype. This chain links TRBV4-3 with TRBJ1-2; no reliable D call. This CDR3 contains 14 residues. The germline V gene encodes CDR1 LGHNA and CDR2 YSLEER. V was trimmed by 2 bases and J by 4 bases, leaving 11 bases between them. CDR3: CASSQFDGPYGYTF. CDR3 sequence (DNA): TGCGCCAGCAGCCAATTCGACGGACCCTATGGCTACACCTTC.

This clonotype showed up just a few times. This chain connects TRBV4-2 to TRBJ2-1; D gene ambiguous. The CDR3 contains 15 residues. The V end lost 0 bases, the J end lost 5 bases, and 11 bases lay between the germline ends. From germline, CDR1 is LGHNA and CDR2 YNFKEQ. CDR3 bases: TGTGCCAGCAGCCAAGAACGGAGTACGGACAATGAGCAGTTCTTC. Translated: CASSQERSTDNEQFF.

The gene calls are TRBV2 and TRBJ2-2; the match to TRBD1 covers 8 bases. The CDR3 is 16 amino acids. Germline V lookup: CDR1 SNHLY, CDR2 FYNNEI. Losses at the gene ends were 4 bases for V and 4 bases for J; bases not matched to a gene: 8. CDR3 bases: TGTGCCAGCAGTGTTCGGGGACAGGTCATCACCGGGGAGCTGTTTTTT. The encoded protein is CASSVRGQVITGELFF. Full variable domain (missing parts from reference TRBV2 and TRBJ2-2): EPEVTQTPSHQVTQMGQEVILRCVPISNHLYFYWYRQILGQKVEFLVSFYNNEISEKSEIFDDQFSVERPDGSNFTLKIRSTKLEDSAMYFCASSVRGQVITGELFFGEGSRLTVL.

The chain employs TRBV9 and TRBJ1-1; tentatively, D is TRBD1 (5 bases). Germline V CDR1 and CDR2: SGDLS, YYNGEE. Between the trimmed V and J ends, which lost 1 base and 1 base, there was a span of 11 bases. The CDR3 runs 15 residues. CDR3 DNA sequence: TGTGCCAGCAGCGTAAGCCCAGGGCGGAACACTGAAGCTTTCTTT. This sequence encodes CASSVSPGRNTEAFF.

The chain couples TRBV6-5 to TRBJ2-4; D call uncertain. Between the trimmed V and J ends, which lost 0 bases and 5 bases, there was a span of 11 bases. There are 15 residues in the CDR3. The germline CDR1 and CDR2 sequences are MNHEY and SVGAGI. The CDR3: CASSYSSNVENIQYF. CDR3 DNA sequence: TGTGCCAGCAGTTACTCGAGTAACGTCGAAAACATTCAGTACTTC.

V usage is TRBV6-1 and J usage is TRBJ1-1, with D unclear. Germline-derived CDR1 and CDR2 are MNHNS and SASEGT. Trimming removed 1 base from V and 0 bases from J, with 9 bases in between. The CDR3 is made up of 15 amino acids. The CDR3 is CASSEVYGMNTEAFF. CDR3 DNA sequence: TGTGCCAGCAGTGAAGTTTATGGGATGAACACTGAAGCTTTCTTT.

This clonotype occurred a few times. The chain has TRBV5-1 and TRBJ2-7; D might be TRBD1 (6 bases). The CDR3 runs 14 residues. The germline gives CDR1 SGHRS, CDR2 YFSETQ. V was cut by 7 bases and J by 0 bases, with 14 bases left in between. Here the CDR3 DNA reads TGCGCCAGCCGACCCCAGGACAGCTCCTACGAGCAGTACTTC. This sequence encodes CASRPQDSSYEQYF.

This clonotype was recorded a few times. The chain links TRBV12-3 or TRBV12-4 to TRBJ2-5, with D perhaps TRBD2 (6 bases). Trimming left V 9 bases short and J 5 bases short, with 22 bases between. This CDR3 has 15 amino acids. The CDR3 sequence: CASTRGSGVRETQYF. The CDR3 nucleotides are TGTGCCAGTACACGGGGATCGGGGGTCCGGGAGACCCAGTACTTC.

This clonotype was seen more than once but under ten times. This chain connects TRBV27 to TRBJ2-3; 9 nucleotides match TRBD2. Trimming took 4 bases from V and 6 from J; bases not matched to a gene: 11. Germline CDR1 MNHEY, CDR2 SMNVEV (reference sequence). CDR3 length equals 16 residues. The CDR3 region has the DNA TGTGCCAGCAGTTGGGCGACAGCGGGGGGCTCCGATACGCAGTATTTT. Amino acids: CASSWATAGGSDTQYF.

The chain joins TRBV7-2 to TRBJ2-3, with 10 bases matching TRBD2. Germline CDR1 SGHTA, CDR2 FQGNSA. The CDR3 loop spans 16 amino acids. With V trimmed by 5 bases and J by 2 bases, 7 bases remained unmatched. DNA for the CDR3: TGTGCCAGCAGCCCGAGAGCGGGAGGGGACACAGATACGCAGTATTTT. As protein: CASSPRAGGDTDTQYF.

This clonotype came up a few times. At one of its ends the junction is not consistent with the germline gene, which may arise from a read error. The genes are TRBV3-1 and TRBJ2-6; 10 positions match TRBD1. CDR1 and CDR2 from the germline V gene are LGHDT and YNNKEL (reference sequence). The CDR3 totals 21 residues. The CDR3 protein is CASSKDIRWTGGSSGANVLTF. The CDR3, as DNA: TGTGCCAGCAGCAAAGATATTAGGTGGACAGGGGGAAGCTCTGGGGCCAACGTCCTGACTTTC.

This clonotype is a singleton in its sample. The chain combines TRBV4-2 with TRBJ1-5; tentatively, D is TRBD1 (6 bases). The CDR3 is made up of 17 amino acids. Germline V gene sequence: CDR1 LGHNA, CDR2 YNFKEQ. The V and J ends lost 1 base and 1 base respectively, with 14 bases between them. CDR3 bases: TGTGCCAGCAGCCAAGCCTTCGGGGGGCAGAGCAATCAGCCCCAGCATTTT. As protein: CASSQAFGGQSNQPQHF.

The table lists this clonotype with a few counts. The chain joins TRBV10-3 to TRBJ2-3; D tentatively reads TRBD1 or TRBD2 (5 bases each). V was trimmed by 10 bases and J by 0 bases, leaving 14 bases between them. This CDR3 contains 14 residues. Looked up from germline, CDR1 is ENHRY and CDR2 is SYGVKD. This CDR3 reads CANRDPTSTDTQYF. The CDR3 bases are TGTGCCAACCGGGACCCCACTAGCACAGATACGCAGTATTTT.